One sample yielded the 27 T cell receptor beta chains listed below, sequenced in a study of shared clonotypes between healthy human individuals. Clones were sequenced by immunoSEQ multiplex PCR, and TCRdb holds only the in-frame ones, with some missing. The data hold some 2.1 million clones, with 90% to 95% observed a single time. Sequenced material: naive CD4+ T cells sorted from blood. The subset denotes: CD45RA+ positively selected. The receptors originated from a young man in good health.

This chain connects TRBV29-1 to TRBJ1-4; TRBD1 matches 9 bases. Germline V gene sequence: CDR1 SQVTM, CDR2 ANQGSEA. The CDR3 length is 13 residues. Trimming cost V 6 bases and J 8 bases; bases outside gene matches: 7. CDR3 coding DNA: TGCAGCGTCGTGGGACAGGGTGACGAAAAACTGTTTTTT. Translation gives CSVVGQGDEKLFF.

The chain couples TRBV5-1 to TRBJ2-3; 10 bases are shared with TRBD2. Looked up from germline, CDR1 is SGHRS and CDR2 is YFSETQ. This CDR3 contains 15 residues. J lost 2 bases, V lost 6 bases, and 6 bases had no gene match. CDR3 DNA: TGCGCCAGCACCTCTAGCGGGGGCCTCACAGATACGCAGTATTTT. This encodes CASTSSGGLTDTQYF.

The chain has TRBV12-2 and TRBJ1-5. TRBV12-2 is a documented pseudogene. The CDR3 contains 16 residues. CDR3 bases: TGTGCAAGTCGCTCCGGAGGGGATTATAGCAATCAGCCCCAGCATTTT. This encodes CASRSGGDYSNQPQHF.

The chain has TRBV19 and TRBJ1-2, with TRBD1 matching 9 bases. The CDR3 spans 15 residues. V gave up 5 bases and J gave up 4 bases; unmatched junction bases: 8. CDR1 and CDR2 (germline): LNHDA, SQIVND (reference sequence). The CDR3 reads CASSFRDRAGYGYTF. CDR3 coding DNA: TGTGCCAGTAGTTTCCGGGACAGGGCGGGCTATGGCTACACCTTC.

The V and J genes are TRBV5-1 and TRBJ2-2; TRBD1 is a possible D gene (5 bases). V was shortened by 7 bases and J by 3 bases, with 16 bases between the two germline ends. CDR1 SGHRS and CDR2 YFSETQ come from the germline V gene. The CDR3 length is 15 residues. In DNA form, the CDR3 reads TGCGCCAGCCGCCAAGGCAGGGTAGACACCGGGGAGCTGTTTTTT. As protein: CASRQGRVDTGELFF. Based on the CDR3 plus reference TRBV5-1 and TRBJ2-2, the full variable domain is KAGVTQTPRYLIKTRGQQVTLSCSPISGHRSVSWYQQTPGQGLQFLFEYFSETQRNKGNFPGRFSGRQFSNSRSEMNVSTLELGDSALYLCASRQGRVDTGELFFGEGSRLTVL.

In regard to this clone: This sequence may be a read error, since a much larger clone differs from it by one base. This specimen includes other DNA sequences encoding the same CDR3. V gene TRBV5-1 combines with J gene TRBJ1-3, with D unresolved. Germline-derived CDR1 and CDR2 are SGHRS and YFSETQ. Trimming removed 0 bases from V and 0 bases from J, with 7 bases in between. The CDR3 sequence is 15 residues long. The CDR3 coding sequence is TGCGCCAGCAGCTTGGACGGGGACTCTGGAAACACCATATATTTT. Translated: CASSLDGDSGNTIYF.

On this clone: The same CDR3 arises from other DNA sequences in this sample as well. The chain recombines TRBV9 with TRBJ2-7, with TRBD1 matching 9 bases. The V segment lost 0 bases and the J segment 5 bases; nucleotides outside the gene matches: 6. CDR1 and CDR2 (germline): SGDLS, YYNGEE. The CDR3 consists of 15 residues. The CDR3 here is CASSVGGQGRNEQYF. Here the CDR3 DNA reads TGTGCCAGCAGCGTAGGGGGACAGGGAAGGAACGAGCAGTACTTC.

Comments on this clone: Other DNA sequences in this sample translate to the same CDR3. The gene calls are TRBV5-1 and TRBJ1-1, with D tentatively TRBD1 (5 bases). This CDR3 is built from 14 residues. Germline CDR1 and CDR2: SGHRS and YFSETQ. Trimming pared 1 base from V and 1 base from J, leaving 8 bases between. The CDR3 spells CASSLTGENTEAFF. The CDR3 DNA follows: TGCGCCAGCAGCTTGACGGGGGAGAACACTGAAGCTTTCTTT. The full variable domain, completed using reference TRBV5-1 and TRBJ1-1, is KAGVTQTPRYLIKTRGQQVTLSCSPISGHRSVSWYQQTPGQGLQFLFEYFSETQRNKGNFPGRFSGRQFSNSRSEMNVSTLELGDSALYLCASSLTGENTEAFFGQGTRLTVV.

This clone was observed once. V is TRBV11-2 and J is TRBJ1-5; D possibly corresponds to TRBD1 (6 bases). The germline gives CDR1 SGHAT, CDR2 FQNNGV. Between the trimmed V and J ends, which lost 5 bases and 2 bases, there was a span of 19 bases. This CDR3 has 17 amino acids. DNA of the CDR3: TGTGCCAGCAGCACTAGCATGGGGGGCGCAGGCAATCAGCCCCAGCATTTT. It codes for CASSTSMGGAGNQPQHF.

The chain recombines TRBV20-1 with TRBJ2-7; D unclear. CDR1 is DFQATT and CDR2 is SNEGSKA in the germline V gene (reference sequence). V dropped 4 bases and J dropped 5 bases, with 9 bases sitting between them. The CDR3 runs to 11 residues. Written as DNA, the CDR3 is TGCAGTGCTAAGGGTGGAAACGAGCAGTACTTC. Residues: CSAKGGNEQYF.

The chain is built from TRBV7-9 and TRBJ1-3, with TRBD1 matching over 11 bases. The germline CDR1 and CDR2 sequences are SEHNR and FQNEAQ (reference sequence). V shed 4 bases, J shed 8 bases, and the junction held 1 base outside the gene matches. The CDR3 spans 13 residues. The CDR3 nucleotides are TGTGCCAGCAGCTGGGGACAGGGGGACACCATATATTTT. This encodes CASSWGQGDTIYF.

Notes on this clone: This CDR3 is also generated by other DNA sequences in the sample. The chain uses TRBV18 and TRBJ2-7, with 8 bases identical to TRBD1. CDR1 and CDR2 (germline): KGHSH, LQKENI. This CDR3 is 12 amino acids long. The trim removed 6 bases at V and 5 bases at J, leaving 3 bases unmatched. The CDR3 nucleotides read TGTGCCAGCTCTCGGGACAGGAACGAGCAGTACTTC. Amino acids: CASSRDRNEQYF.

CDR3 residues: CAASIRIGQETQYF. In nucleotides, the CDR3 is TGTGCCGCCTCAATAAGGATAGGGCAAGAGACCCAGTACTTC. The chain couples TRBV28 to TRBJ2-5; D is unclear. Germline assignment: CDR1 MDHEN and CDR2 SYDVKM. The CDR3 extends over 14 amino acids. The V end lost 11 bases, the J end lost 2 bases, and 18 bases lay between the germline ends.

J is TRBJ1-2 and V is TRBV30; 10 nucleotides match TRBD1. V shed 4 bases, J shed 3 bases, and the junction held 5 bases outside the gene matches. Germline values: CDR1 GTSNPN, CDR2 SVGIG (reference sequence). The CDR3 contains 14 residues. DNA of the CDR3: TGTGCCTGGAATCGACAGGGGGCGGACTATGGCTACACCTTC. Its protein is CAWNRQGADYGYTF.

For this clone: The sample carries other DNA sequences with the same CDR3. V usage is TRBV6-6 and J usage is TRBJ2-7, with 10 bases identical to TRBD1. CDR1 MNHNY and CDR2 SVGAGI come from the germline V gene (reference sequence). This CDR3 has 15 residues. The J segment lost 2 bases and the V segment lost 2 bases, leaving 3 bases of the junction unmatched. The CDR3 DNA reads TGTGCCAGCAGTTACGCGGGACAGGGGCCCTACGAGCAGTACTTC. Translating gives CASSYAGQGPYEQYF.

A remark on this clone: Other nucleotide sequences in the sample specify the same CDR3. The chain is built from TRBV5-6 and TRBJ1-2; 7 positions match TRBD1. Trimming at V came to 4 bases and at J to 5 bases, leaving 5 bases not matched to a gene. CDR3 length: 13 amino acids. Germline assignment: CDR1 SGHDT and CDR2 YYEEEE. In nucleotides, the CDR3 is TGTGCCAGCAGCAGGGACAGATTGTATGGCTACACCTTC. Translated: CASSRDRLYGYTF. The whole variable domain, remainder taken from reference TRBV5-6 and TRBJ1-2, is DAGVTQSPTHLIKTRGQQVTLRCSPKSGHDTVSWYQQALGQGPQFIFQYYEEEERQRGNFPDRFSGHQFPNYSSELNVNALLLGDSALYLCASSRDRLYGYTFGSGTRLTVV.

For the CDR3, the DNA is TGTGCCTGGAGTGTATTCCCCCTCTCCTACGAGCAGTACTTC. Its translation is CAWSVFPLSYEQYF. The rearrangement joins TRBV30 to TRBJ2-7; D is ambiguous. In germline, CDR1 is GTSNPN, CDR2 SVGIG (reference sequence). V shed 0 bases and J shed 0 bases, with 9 bases lying between them. The length of the CDR3 is 14 residues.

As to this clone: This sample also contains other DNA sequences that code for the same CDR3. The chain uses TRBV2 and TRBJ2-7; 12 bases agree with TRBD2. Germline CDR1 is SNHLY and CDR2 is FYNNEI. Trimming at V came to 4 bases and at J to 2 bases, leaving 0 bases not matched to a gene. The CDR3 runs 14 residues. The CDR3 protein is CASSGTSGAYEQYF. The CDR3 DNA sequence: TGTGCCAGCAGTGGGACTAGCGGGGCCTACGAGCAGTACTTC.

This sequence joins TRBV7-6 and TRBJ2-1; the match to TRBD2 covers 9 bases. J was trimmed by 4 bases and V by 2 bases; bases with no gene match: 3. The CDR3 sequence is 15 residues long. Germline values: CDR1 SGHVS, CDR2 FNYEAQ. This CDR3 reads CASSLPLAGYNEQFF. In DNA form, the CDR3 reads TGTGCCAGCAGCTTACCCCTAGCGGGGTACAATGAGCAGTTCTTC.

This clone appeared once. Within the sample, other DNA sequences also encode this same CDR3. V and J are TRBV18 and TRBJ2-5; possibly TRBD2 for D (6 bases). Per the germline V gene, CDR1 is KGHSH and CDR2 is LQKENI. This CDR3 is 14 amino acids long. V lost 2 bases to trimming and J lost 5 bases, with 12 bases between them. The CDR3 loop reads CASSPGTSRETQYF. CDR3 DNA sequence: TGTGCCAGCTCACCAGGGACTTCTCGGGAGACCCAGTACTTC.

V usage is TRBV4-1 and J usage is TRBJ2-1; 10 bases agree with TRBD1. CDR3 length equals 16 residues. Germline V lookup: CDR1 MGHRA, CDR2 YSYEKL. V lost 7 bases, J lost 4 bases, and 10 bases stayed unmatched. The CDR3 nucleotides read TGCGCCAGCAACCTAGGGTGGACAGGGGGTTACAATGAGCAGTTCTTC. This encodes CASNLGWTGGYNEQFF.

This clone came up once. This sequence joins TRBV13 and TRBJ2-1; D gene unclear. This CDR3 is built from 12 residues. Deletions cut 5 bases from V and 10 bases from J, with 12 bases between. The germline CDR1 and CDR2 sequences are PRHDT and FYEKMQ (reference sequence). The CDR3: CASSPLLGEQFF. The CDR3 nucleotides read TGTGCCAGCAGCCCACTTCTGGGCGAGCAGTTCTTC.

The V gene is TRBV5-1, the J gene TRBJ2-5, with TRBD1 matching over 11 bases. V lost 4 bases and J lost 4; bases outside the gene matches: 6. The CDR3 runs 15 residues. Germline V gene data show CDR1 as SGHRS and CDR2 as YFSETQ. This CDR3 is CASSAGQGVGETQYF. For the CDR3, the DNA is TGCGCCAGCAGCGCGGGACAGGGGGTGGGAGAGACCCAGTACTTC.

This chain uses TRBV11-2 with TRBJ2-2, with D unresolved. Germline values: CDR1 SGHAT, CDR2 FQNNGV. Trimming pared 7 bases from V and 7 bases from J, leaving 13 bases between. The CDR3 loop spans 13 amino acids. CDR3 in DNA: TGTGCCAGCACCCCGACCCGTATCGGGGAGCTGTTTTTT. It specifies CASTPTRIGELFF.

V gene TRBV6-5 combines with J gene TRBJ1-3; no firm D call. V was shortened by 7 bases and J by 8 bases, with 21 bases between the two germline ends. Germline CDR1 is MNHEY and CDR2 is SVGAGI. The CDR3 has 15 residues. The CDR3 reads CASKTSPVGIDTIYF. In DNA, the CDR3 is TGTGCCAGCAAAACATCGCCGGTCGGGATAGACACCATATATTTT.

The genes are TRBV4-3 and TRBJ2-7; 11 bases are shared with TRBD2. The junction had 8 bases not matched to a gene; V was cut back by 4 bases and J by 6 bases. CDR1 is LGHNA and CDR2 is YSLEER in the germline V gene. The CDR3 has 15 residues. CDR3 protein: CASSRTRLAGIEQYF. CDR3 nucleotide sequence: TGCGCCAGCAGCCGCACGAGACTAGCGGGAATCGAGCAGTACTTC.

The rearrangement joins TRBV18 to TRBJ2-5; D is unresolved. The V gene's germline CDR1 is KGHSH and CDR2 LQKENI. V was cut by 0 bases and J by 5 bases, with 7 bases left in between. The CDR3 has 13 amino acids. The CDR3 DNA follows: TGTGCCAGCTCACCACCGGTGTGGGAGACCCAGTACTTC. Translation gives CASSPPVWETQYF.